This T cell receptor (beta chain) emerged from a study of CD8+ T cells in alopecia areata. The treatment here: oral pan-JAK inhibitor, 5-10 mg twice daily. Researchers gathered lesional scalp punch biopsies and peripheral blood from patients with alopecia areata. cDNA serving as the sequencing template came from extracted, reverse transcribed RNA. Generated by immunoSEQ multiplex PCR, the TCRdb table keeps only in-frame clones and is missing some. The table lists 130,000 to 150,000 clones, approximately 85% of them singletons, with about 25% in the top ten. The CDR3 has 14 amino acids. Germline CDR1 reads LGHNT; CDR2 reads FRNRAP. The V and J ends lost 7 bases and 4 bases respectively, with 14 bases between them.

The source of this sequence is a human donor with alopecia areata. This rearrangement joins TRBV12-5 to TRBJ1-5, with D unresolved. The sequenced sample was CD8+ T cells sorted from blood, obtained at week 4, from a patient treated with tofacitinib. The CDR3 sequence: CASAPGEGNQPQHF. The CDR3 DNA is TGTGCTAGTGCTCCCGGGGAGGGTAATCAGCCCCAGCATTTT.